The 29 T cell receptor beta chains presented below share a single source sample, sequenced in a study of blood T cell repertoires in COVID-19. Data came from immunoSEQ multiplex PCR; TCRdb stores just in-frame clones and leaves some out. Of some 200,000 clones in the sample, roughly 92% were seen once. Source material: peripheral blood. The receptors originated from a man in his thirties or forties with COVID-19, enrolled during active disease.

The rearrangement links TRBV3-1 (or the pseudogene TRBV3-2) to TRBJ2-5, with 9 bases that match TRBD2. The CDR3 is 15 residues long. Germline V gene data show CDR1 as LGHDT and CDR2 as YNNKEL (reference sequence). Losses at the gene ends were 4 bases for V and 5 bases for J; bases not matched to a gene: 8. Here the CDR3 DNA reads TGTGCCAGCAGCCCAAGTTCGACTAGCGGCGAGACCCAGTACTTC. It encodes CASSPSSTSGETQYF.

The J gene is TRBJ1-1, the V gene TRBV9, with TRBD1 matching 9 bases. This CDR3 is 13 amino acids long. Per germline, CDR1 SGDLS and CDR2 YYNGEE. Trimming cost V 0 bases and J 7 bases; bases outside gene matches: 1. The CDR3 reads CASSVGGQGEAFF. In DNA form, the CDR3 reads TGTGCCAGCAGCGTAGGGGGACAGGGTGAAGCTTTCTTT.

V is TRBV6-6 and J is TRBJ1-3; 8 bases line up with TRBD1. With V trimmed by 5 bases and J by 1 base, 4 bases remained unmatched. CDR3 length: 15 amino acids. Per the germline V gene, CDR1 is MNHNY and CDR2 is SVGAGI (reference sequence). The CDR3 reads CASSPTGGSGNTIYF. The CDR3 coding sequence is TGTGCCAGCAGTCCTACAGGGGGTTCTGGAAACACCATATATTTT.

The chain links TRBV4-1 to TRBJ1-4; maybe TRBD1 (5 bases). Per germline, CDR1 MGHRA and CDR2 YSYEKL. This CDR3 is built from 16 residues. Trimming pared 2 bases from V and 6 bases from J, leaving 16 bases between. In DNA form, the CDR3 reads TGCGCCAGCAGCCAAACCTTTGCCAGGGATGATGAAAAACTGTTTTTT. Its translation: CASSQTFARDDEKLFF.

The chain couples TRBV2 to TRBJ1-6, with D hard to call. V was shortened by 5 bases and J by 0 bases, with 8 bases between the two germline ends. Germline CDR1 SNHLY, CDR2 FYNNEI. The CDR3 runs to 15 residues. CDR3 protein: CASSFGSSYNSPLHF. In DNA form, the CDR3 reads TGTGCCAGCAGTTTTGGGAGCTCCTATAATTCACCCCTCCACTTT.

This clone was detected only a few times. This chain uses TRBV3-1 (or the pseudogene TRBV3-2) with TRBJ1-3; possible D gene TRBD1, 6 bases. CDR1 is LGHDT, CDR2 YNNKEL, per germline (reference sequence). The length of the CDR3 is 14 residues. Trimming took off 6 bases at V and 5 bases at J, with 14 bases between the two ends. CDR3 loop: CASSPNRERNTIYF. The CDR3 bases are TGTGCCAGCAGTCCCAACAGGGAAAGAAACACCATATATTTT.

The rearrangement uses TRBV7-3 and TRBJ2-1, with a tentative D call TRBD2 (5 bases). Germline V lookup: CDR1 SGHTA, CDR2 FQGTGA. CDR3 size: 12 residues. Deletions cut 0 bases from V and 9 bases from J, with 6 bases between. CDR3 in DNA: TGTGCCAGCAGCTTAACCGGAGGTGAGCAGTTCTTC. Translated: CASSLTGGEQFF.

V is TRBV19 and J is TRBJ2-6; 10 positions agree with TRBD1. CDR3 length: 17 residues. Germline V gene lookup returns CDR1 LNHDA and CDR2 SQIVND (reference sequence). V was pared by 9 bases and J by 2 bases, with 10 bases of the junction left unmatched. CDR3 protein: CASGGGTGVAGANVLTF. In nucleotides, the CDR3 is TGTGCCAGCGGGGGTGGGACAGGGGTCGCTGGGGCCAACGTCCTGACTTTC.

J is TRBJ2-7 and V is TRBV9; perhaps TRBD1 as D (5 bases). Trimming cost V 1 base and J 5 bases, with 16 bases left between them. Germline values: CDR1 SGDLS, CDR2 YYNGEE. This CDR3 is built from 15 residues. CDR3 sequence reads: CASSVTGFSPHEQYF. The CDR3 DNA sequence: TGTGCCAGCAGCGTAACAGGTTTTAGTCCCCACGAGCAGTACTTC.

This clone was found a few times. DNA of the CDR3: TGTGCCAGCACGACGGGGAGCACTGAAGCTTTCTTT. This encodes CASTTGSTEAFF. The rearrangement links TRBV2 to TRBJ1-1; unclear D gene. Trimming stripped 7 bases from V and 4 bases from J, with 10 bases between. The germline gives CDR1 SNHLY, CDR2 FYNNEI. CDR3 length: 12 amino acids.

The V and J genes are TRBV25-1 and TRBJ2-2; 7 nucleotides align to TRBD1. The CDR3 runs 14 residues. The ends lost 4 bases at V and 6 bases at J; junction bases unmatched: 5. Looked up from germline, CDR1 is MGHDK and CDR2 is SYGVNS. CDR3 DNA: TGTGCCAGCAGTGGAGGGGGCGAGCCCGGGGAGCTGTTTTTT. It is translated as CASSGGGEPGELFF.

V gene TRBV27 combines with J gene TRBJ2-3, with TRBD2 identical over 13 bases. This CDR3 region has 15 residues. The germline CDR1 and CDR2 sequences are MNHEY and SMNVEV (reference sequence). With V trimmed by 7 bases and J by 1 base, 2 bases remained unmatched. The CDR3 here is CASTGTSGGTDTQYF. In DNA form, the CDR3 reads TGTGCCAGCACCGGGACTAGCGGGGGCACAGATACGCAGTATTTT.

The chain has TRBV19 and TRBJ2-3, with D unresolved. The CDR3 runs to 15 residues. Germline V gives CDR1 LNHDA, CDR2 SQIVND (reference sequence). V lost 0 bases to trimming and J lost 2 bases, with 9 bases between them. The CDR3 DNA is TGTGCCAGTAGTATAGATAGTATGATCACAGATACGCAGTATTTT. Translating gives CASSIDSMITDTQYF.

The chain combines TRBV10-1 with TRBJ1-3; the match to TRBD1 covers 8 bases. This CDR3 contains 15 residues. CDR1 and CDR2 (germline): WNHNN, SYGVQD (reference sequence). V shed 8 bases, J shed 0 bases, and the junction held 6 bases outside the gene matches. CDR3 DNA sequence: TGCGCCAGCTCGACAGGGGATAGCTCTGGAAACACCATATATTTT. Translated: CASSTGDSSGNTIYF.

As DNA, the CDR3 is TGCAGTGGCGTCCAGGGGAATGGCTACACCTTC. It specifies CSGVQGNGYTF. J is TRBJ1-2 and V is TRBV20-1; weak D call: TRBD1 (6 bases). The germline V gene has CDR1 DFQATT and CDR2 SNEGSKA (reference sequence). V lost 7 bases, J lost 6 bases, and 12 bases lay in between. This CDR3 comprises 11 residues.

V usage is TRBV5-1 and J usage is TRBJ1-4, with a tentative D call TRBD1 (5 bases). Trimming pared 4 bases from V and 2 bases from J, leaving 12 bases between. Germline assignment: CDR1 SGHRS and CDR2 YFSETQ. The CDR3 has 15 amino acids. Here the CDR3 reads CASSNPGRTNEKLFF. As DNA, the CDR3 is TGCGCCAGCAGCAATCCAGGGAGGACTAATGAAAAACTGTTTTTT. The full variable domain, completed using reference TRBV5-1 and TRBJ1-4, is KAGVTQTPRYLIKTRGQQVTLSCSPISGHRSVSWYQQTPGQGLQFLFEYFSETQRNKGNFPGRFSGRQFSNSRSEMNVSTLELGDSALYLCASSNPGRTNEKLFFGSGTQLSVL.

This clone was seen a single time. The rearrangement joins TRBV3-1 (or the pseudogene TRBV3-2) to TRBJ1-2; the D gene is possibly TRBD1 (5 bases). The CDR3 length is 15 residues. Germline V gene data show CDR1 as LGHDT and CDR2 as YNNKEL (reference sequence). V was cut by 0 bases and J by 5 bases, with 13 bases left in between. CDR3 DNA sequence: TGTGCCAGCAGCCAAGATTTGACAGCACCTTATGGCTACACCTTC. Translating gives CASSQDLTAPYGYTF.

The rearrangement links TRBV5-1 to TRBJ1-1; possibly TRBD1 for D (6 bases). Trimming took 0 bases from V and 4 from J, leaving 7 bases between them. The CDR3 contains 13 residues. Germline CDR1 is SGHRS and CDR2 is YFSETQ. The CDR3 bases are TGCGCCAGCAGCTTGGGGGGGCGCACTGAAGCTTTCTTT. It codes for CASSLGGRTEAFF.

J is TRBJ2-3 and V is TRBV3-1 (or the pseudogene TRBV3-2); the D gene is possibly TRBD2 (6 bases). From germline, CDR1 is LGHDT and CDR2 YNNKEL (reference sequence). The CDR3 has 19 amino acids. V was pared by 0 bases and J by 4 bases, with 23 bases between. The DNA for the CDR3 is TGTGCCAGCAGCCAAGATACAGTATCGGGAGTGGCCTCCGCAGATACGCAGTATTTT. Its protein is CASSQDTVSGVASADTQYF.

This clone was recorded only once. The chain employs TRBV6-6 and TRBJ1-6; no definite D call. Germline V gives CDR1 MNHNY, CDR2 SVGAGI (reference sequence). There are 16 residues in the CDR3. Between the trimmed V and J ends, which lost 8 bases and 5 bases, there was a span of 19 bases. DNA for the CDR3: TGTGCCAGCCGCCCTATCATCGACGGGAATAATTCACCCCTCCACTTT. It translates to CASRPIIDGNNSPLHF.

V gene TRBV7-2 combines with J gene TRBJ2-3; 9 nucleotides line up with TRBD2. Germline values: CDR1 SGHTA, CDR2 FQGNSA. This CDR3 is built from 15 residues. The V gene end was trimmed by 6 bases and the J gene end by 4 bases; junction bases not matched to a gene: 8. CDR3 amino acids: CASSFSGGMADTQYF. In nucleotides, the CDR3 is TGTGCCAGCAGTTTTAGCGGGGGAATGGCAGATACGCAGTATTTT.

The CDR3 reads CASSSNRVAYEQYF. In DNA form, the CDR3 reads TGTGCCAGCAGCTCCAACAGGGTGGCCTACGAGCAGTACTTC. This chain joins TRBV7-9 and TRBJ2-7; D may be TRBD1 (6 bases). This CDR3 is 14 amino acids long. Trimming removed 4 bases at V and 2 bases at J, with 12 bases between. Germline CDR1 is SEHNR and CDR2 is FQNEAQ (reference sequence).

The CDR3 reads CASSLARDRVNEQFF. DNA for the CDR3: TGCGCCAGCAGCTTGGCCAGGGACAGGGTAAATGAGCAGTTCTTC. The V call is TRBV5-1, the J call TRBJ2-1, with 9 bases fitting TRBD1. Germline CDR1 SGHRS, CDR2 YFSETQ. V lost 0 bases to trimming and J lost 7 bases; unmatched junction nucleotides: 5. The CDR3 loop spans 15 amino acids.

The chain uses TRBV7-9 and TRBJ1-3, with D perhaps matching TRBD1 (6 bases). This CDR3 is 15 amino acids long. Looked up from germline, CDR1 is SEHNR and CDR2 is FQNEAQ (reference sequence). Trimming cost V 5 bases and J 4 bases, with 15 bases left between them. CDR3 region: CASSPRPGEGNTIYF. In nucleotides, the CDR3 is TGTGCCAGCAGCCCAAGGCCAGGGGAGGGAAACACCATATATTTT. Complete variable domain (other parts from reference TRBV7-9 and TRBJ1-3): DTGVSQNPRHKITKRGQNVTFRCDPISEHNRLYWYRQTLGQGPEFLTYFQNEAQLEKSRLLSDRFSAERPKGSFSTLEIQRTEQGDSAMYLCASSPRPGEGNTIYFGEGSWLTVV.

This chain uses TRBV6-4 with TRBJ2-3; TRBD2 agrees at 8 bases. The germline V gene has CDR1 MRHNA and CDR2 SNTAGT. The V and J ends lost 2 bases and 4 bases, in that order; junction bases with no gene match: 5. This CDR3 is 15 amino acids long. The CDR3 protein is CASSDAAGGPDTQYF. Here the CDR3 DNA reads TGTGCCAGCAGTGACGCGGCGGGGGGCCCAGATACGCAGTATTTT.

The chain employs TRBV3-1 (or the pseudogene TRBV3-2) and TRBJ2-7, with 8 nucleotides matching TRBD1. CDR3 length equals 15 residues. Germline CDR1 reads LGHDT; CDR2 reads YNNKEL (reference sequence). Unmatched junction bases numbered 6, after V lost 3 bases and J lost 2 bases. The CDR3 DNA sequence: TGTGCCAGCAGCCAGAAGCTGACAGGGGCCTACGAGCAGTACTTC. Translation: CASSQKLTGAYEQYF.

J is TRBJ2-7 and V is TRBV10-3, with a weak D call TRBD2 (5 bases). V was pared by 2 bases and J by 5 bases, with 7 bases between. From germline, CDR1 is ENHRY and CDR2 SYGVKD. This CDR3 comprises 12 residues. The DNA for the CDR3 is TGTGCCATCAGTGAGCGGGATAACGAGCAGTACTTC. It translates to CAISERDNEQYF.

CDR3 sequence (DNA): TGTGCCAGCAGCCTACAGGGCTTAGGTAGCACAGATACGCAGTATTTT. This translates into CASSLQGLGSTDTQYF. This chain links TRBV2 with TRBJ2-3; a weak D match, TRBD1 (6 bases). CDR3 size: 16 residues. V lost 6 bases and J 0 bases, leaving 16 bases between the germline ends. Looked up from germline, CDR1 is SNHLY and CDR2 is FYNNEI.

CDR3 nucleotides: TGTGCCAGCAGTGTGGAGTTGGCCGGGGAGCTGTTTTTT. This encodes CASSVELAGELFF. This chain uses TRBV6-4 with TRBJ2-2; D remains ambiguous. Looked up from germline, CDR1 is MRHNA and CDR2 is SNTAGT. Trimming left V 4 bases short and J 6 bases short, with 9 bases between. The CDR3 is made up of 13 amino acids.